Shown below are 8 T cell receptor beta chains from a single sample sequenced in a study of read filtering for tumor transcriptome and immune sequencing. From roughly 390 ng of RNA, a library with molecular barcoded alpha/delta and beta/gamma adaptors was made. MiXCR, applied by TCRdb to the reads, yields one record per CDR3 protein. The sample includes 75,000 to 95,000 distinct CDR3 sequences, roughly 21% of them seen just once. Material for sequencing was a population of CD138-negative cells sorted from bone marrow. These TCRs come from a donor at least 40 years old with multiple myeloma.

This clonotype occurred many times. The chain employs TRBV20-1 and TRBJ2-7; weak D call: TRBD2 (5 bases). This CDR3 region has 11 residues. Germline V gene lookup returns CDR1 DFQATT and CDR2 SNEGSKA (reference sequence). Trimming pared 7 bases from V and 0 bases from J, leaving 7 bases between. CDR3 bases: TGCAGTGTACTAGACTCCTACGAGCAGTACTTC. As protein: CSVLDSYEQYF.

Turning to this clonotype: A read error is the likely source, as a far larger clone sits one nucleotide away. The rearrangement uses TRBV12-3 or TRBV12-4 and TRBJ1-6; D is ambiguous. The CDR3 totals 16 residues. V was clipped by 5 bases and J by 11 bases, with 22 bases between them. CDR3 region: CASSLETGSPGPPLHF. The DNA for the CDR3 is TGTGCCAGCAGTCTAGAAACCGGCTCCCCGGGTCCACCCCTCCACTTT.

The sample holds many counts of this clonotype. The chain joins TRBV5-8 to TRBJ2-5, with TRBD2 as a possible D gene (5 bases). This CDR3 spans 15 amino acids. The germline CDR1 and CDR2 sequences are SGHTS and YDEGEE. Trimming removed 3 bases at V and 2 bases at J, with 14 bases between. CDR3 loop: CASSSRGRGQETQYF. The CDR3 coding sequence is TGTGCCAGCAGCTCCCGAGGGCGCGGTCAAGAGACCCAGTACTTC.

With regard to this clonotype: Since a much larger clone is just one base distant, this may be a read error. The chain combines TRBV14 with TRBJ1-1; D is ambiguous. This CDR3 has 15 amino acids. The V gene lost 4 bases and the J gene lost 1 base, with 13 bases spanning the gap. The V gene's germline CDR1 is SGHDN and CDR2 FVKESK. The CDR3 sequence is CASSLTFPTNTEAFF. The CDR3 DNA is TGTGCCAGCAGCCTAACCTTTCCTACGAACACTGAAGCTTTCTTT.

This clonotype was detected a few times. The chain couples TRBV18 to TRBJ2-1; D possibly corresponds to TRBD2 (6 bases). Germline lookup yields CDR1 KGHSH and CDR2 LQKENI. The CDR3 consists of 16 residues. Trimming pared 1 base from V and 0 bases from J, leaving 10 bases between. CDR3 sequence: CASSPRAGSSYNEQFF. The CDR3 DNA sequence: TGTGCCAGCTCACCACGGGCGGGGAGCTCCTACAATGAGCAGTTCTTC.

The table lists this clonotype with many counts. This chain joins TRBV10-3 and TRBJ2-1, with TRBD2 matching over 8 bases. Germline V gene lookup returns CDR1 ENHRY and CDR2 SYGVKD. After removal of 10 bases from V and 0 bases from J, the junction contained 2 bases not matched to a gene. This CDR3 spans 13 amino acids. The CDR3 is CATRGGSYNEQFF. CDR3 in DNA: TGTGCCACCCGGGGGGGCTCCTACAATGAGCAGTTCTTC.

A word on this clonotype: A read error may be the cause here, since a much bigger clone is one base away. V is TRBV12-3 or TRBV12-4 and J is TRBJ1-1; tentatively, D is TRBD1 (5 bases). This CDR3 is 11 amino acids long. The CDR3 region is CVSSPGAEAFF. Here the CDR3 DNA reads TGTGTCAGCAGTCCGGGGGCTGAAGCTTTCTTT.

On this clonotype: A much larger clone sits a single nucleotide away, making a read error possible. J is TRBJ2-5 and V is TRBV9; a weak D match, TRBD1 (5 bases). CDR1 is SGDLS and CDR2 is YYNGEE in the germline V gene. CDR3 length equals 14 residues. Trimming stripped 4 bases from V and 2 bases from J, with 12 bases between. The CDR3 loop reads CASSPRQSQETQYF. CDR3 nucleotide sequence: TGTGCCAGCAGCCCTAGACAGTCACAAGAGACCCAGTACTTC.